The 20 T cell receptor beta chains below come from one sample, sequenced in a study of Graves' ophthalmopathy and Graves' hyperthyroidism listed by TCRdb under 2018. For sequencing, an Illumina HiSeq 2000 was employed. TCR beta CDR3 regions were amplified from RNA transcripts for repertoire sequencing. The first round of RT-PCR was done with HTBI primers and the Qiagen OneStep RT-PCR kit, and was followed by a second round of multiplex PCR, then size selection and purification. In TCRdb, the public reads were trimmed at Q25 with fastp and aligned with MiXCR, with productive beta chains retained. CDR3 protein sequences are deduplicated, and each keeps its most common genes and DNA. The sample data list about half a million distinct CDR3 sequences, and approximately 14% of these were observed just once. Together, the top ten hold around 9.8% of the sample. Specimen: blood. The receptors were gathered from a woman in her 30s with Graves' ophthalmopathy. Donor details come from another sample of the same person, matched by shared clones.

This clonotype was recorded many times. The rearrangement uses TRBV27 and TRBJ1-2; 10 bases map to TRBD1. Per germline, CDR1 MNHEY and CDR2 SMNVEV (reference sequence). V trimming: 3 bases; J trimming: 3 bases; junction bases outside the gene matches: 4. The CDR3 is made up of 15 amino acids. As DNA, the CDR3 is TGTGCCAGCAGTTTTGGGACAGGGGTACACTATGGCTACACCTTC. Protein product: CASSFGTGVHYGYTF.

This clonotype was counted at least ten times. The V and J genes are TRBV20-1 and TRBJ2-7; the match to TRBD2 covers 11 bases. Germline V gives CDR1 DFQATT, CDR2 SNEGSKA (reference sequence). There are 14 residues in the CDR3. J was trimmed by 6 bases and V by 0 bases; bases with no gene match: 4. The CDR3 is CSARDSGGASEQYF. The CDR3 nucleotides are TGCAGTGCTAGAGATAGCGGGGGGGCCTCCGAGCAGTACTTC.

In its sample, this clonotype was seen a few times. The chain carries TRBV13 and TRBJ2-7, with 8 bases identical to TRBD1. V was pared by 4 bases and J by 2 bases, with 10 bases of the junction left unmatched. This CDR3 has 16 amino acids. CDR1 is PRHDT, CDR2 FYEKMQ, per germline (reference sequence). CDR3 coding DNA: TGTGCCAGCAGCTCCGTCCCCGGGACAGGCACCTACGAGCAGTACTTC. Translated, it gives CASSSVPGTGTYEQYF. The full variable domain, completed using reference TRBV13 and TRBJ2-7, is AAGVIQSPRHLIKEKRETATLKCYPIPRHDTVYWYQQGPGQDPQFLISFYEKMQSDKGSIPDRFSAQQFSDYHSELNMSSLELGDSALYFCASSSVPGTGTYEQYFGPGTRLTVT.

This clonotype showed up many times. J is TRBJ2-5 and V is TRBV7-2, with D perhaps matching TRBD1 (5 bases). V gave up 4 bases and J gave up 5 bases, with 14 bases separating them. The germline CDR1 and CDR2 sequences are SGHTA and FQGNSA. This CDR3 spans 14 amino acids. CDR3 sequence reads: CASSYTGTHETQYF. In nucleotides, the CDR3 is TGTGCCAGCAGCTATACAGGCACGCATGAGACCCAGTACTTC.

This clonotype was found a few times. The CDR3 coding sequence is TGTGCCTGGAGATCAAGGACAGGCCCCTATGGCTACACCTTC. It translates to CAWRSRTGPYGYTF. This chain connects TRBV30 to TRBJ1-2; 7 bases are shared with TRBD1. CDR1 is GTSNPN and CDR2 is SVGIG in the germline V gene (reference sequence). V lost 3 bases and J lost 4; bases outside the gene matches: 8. CDR3 length: 14 amino acids.

This clonotype has at least ten counts. V is TRBV6-1 and J is TRBJ2-7; 9 nucleotides agree with TRBD1. The CDR3 has 14 amino acids. J lost 5 bases, V lost 8 bases, and 10 bases had no gene match. CDR1 and CDR2 from the germline V gene are MNHNS and SASEGT. The CDR3 protein is CASHRDRATHEQYF. The CDR3 bases are TGTGCCAGCCACCGGGACAGGGCTACCCACGAGCAGTACTTC.

The chain has TRBV3-1 and TRBJ1-1; 9 nucleotides line up with TRBD1. Germline CDR1 reads LGHDT; CDR2 reads YNNKEL (reference sequence). Trimming removed 1 base from V and 4 bases from J; junction bases left unmatched: 4. The CDR3 is 15 amino acids. CDR3: CASSQGDRESTEAFF. The CDR3 bases are TGTGCCAGCAGCCAAGGGGACAGGGAGAGCACTGAAGCTTTCTTT.

Turning to this clonotype: The CDR3 does not end in the conserved phenylalanine or tryptophan, so this is likely a read error. V and J are TRBV7-8 and TRBJ1-1; the D is unclear. Germline V lookup: CDR1 SGHVS, CDR2 FQNEAQ. Trimming shortened V by 0 bases and J by 0 bases, and 14 bases separated the two germline ends. The CDR3 loop spans 17 amino acids. CDR3 residues: CASSLARLRTLNTEAFY. The CDR3 nucleotides are TGTGCCAGCAGCTTAGCGCGGCTTCGGACCCTGAACACTGAAGCTTTCTAT.

This clonotype was recorded many times. The rearrangement links TRBV24-1 to TRBJ1-1; D call uncertain. The germline V gene has CDR1 KGHDR and CDR2 SFDVKD. V lost 5 bases and J 7 bases, leaving 10 bases between the germline ends. The CDR3 is made up of 12 amino acids. CDR3 sequence reads: CATSAPGSEAFF. The CDR3 bases are TGTGCCACCAGTGCTCCCGGAAGTGAAGCTTTCTTT.

In this sample, this clonotype turned up many times. The chain has TRBV20-1 and TRBJ1-5; possibly TRBD1 for D (6 bases). Germline values: CDR1 DFQATT, CDR2 SNEGSKA (reference sequence). This CDR3 spans 14 amino acids. With 3 bases removed from V and 5 bases from J, the gap between germline ends came to 14 bases. CDR3 protein: CSARSGGRDQPQHF. Written as DNA, the CDR3 is TGCAGTGCTAGGTCGGGGGGGCGTGATCAGCCCCAGCATTTT.

This clonotype showed up just a few times. The chain has TRBV6-1 and TRBJ1-1; 7 bases are a match to TRBD1. Germline V gene data show CDR1 as MNHNS and CDR2 as SASEGT. The V and J ends lost 5 bases and 5 bases, in that order; junction bases with no gene match: 11. The CDR3 is 15 amino acids. The CDR3 DNA reads TGTGCCAGCAGTCCCCAGACGGGACAGATAACTGAAGCTTTCTTT. It translates to CASSPQTGQITEAFF.

This clonotype was observed at least ten times. The CDR3 DNA reads as TGTGCCAGCAGTTTAGCCGGGGGGCAGGGCTATGGCTACACCTTC. Translated: CASSLAGGQGYGYTF. This sequence joins TRBV12-3 or TRBV12-4 and TRBJ1-2; D perhaps matches TRBD1 (6 bases). This CDR3 has 15 residues. V lost 0 bases to trimming and J lost 4 bases, with 12 bases between them.

The sample holds many counts of this clonotype. The chain couples TRBV27 to TRBJ1-2, with TRBD1 matching over 7 bases. Losses at the gene ends were 6 bases for V and 4 bases for J; bases not matched to a gene: 14. The CDR3 covers 16 residues. The V gene's germline CDR1 is MNHEY and CDR2 SMNVEV (reference sequence). The CDR3 DNA sequence: TGTGCCAGCAGGCCCCCAGGTTACAGGGGTTTCTATGGCTACACCTTC. This gives the protein CASRPPGYRGFYGYTF.

CDR3 sequence reads: CASGLVLGVMYNEQFF. In DNA form, the CDR3 reads TGTGCTAGTGGTTTGGTATTGGGGGTGATGTACAATGAGCAGTTCTTC. V usage is TRBV12-5 and J usage is TRBJ2-1; D is tentatively TRBD1 or TRBD2 (5 bases each). The V end was cut by 0 bases, the J end by 4 bases, with 13 bases between. The CDR3 length is 16 residues. The V gene's germline CDR1 is LGHNT and CDR2 FRNRAP.

Remarks on this clonotype: Because it lacks the conserved phenylalanine or tryptophan at the end, this CDR3 is likely a read error. The rearrangement uses TRBV7-9 and TRBJ1-1; perhaps TRBD1 as D (6 bases). With 5 bases removed from V and 1 base from J, the gap between germline ends came to 11 bases. CDR3 size: 14 residues. Germline CDR1 and CDR2: SEHNR and FQNEAQ (reference sequence). The CDR3 DNA reads as TGTGCCAGCAGCACGGGACATCAGAACACTGAAGCTTTCTTG. It encodes CASSTGHQNTEAFL.

This clonotype was detected many times. The chain employs TRBV28 and TRBJ1-2, with D possibly being TRBD1 (6 bases). Germline V gives CDR1 MDHEN, CDR2 SYDVKM. V gave up 5 bases and J gave up 2 bases, with 15 bases separating them. The CDR3 contains 15 residues. The CDR3 is CASSTWLQGNYGYTF. As DNA, the CDR3 is TGTGCCAGCAGTACTTGGCTTCAGGGGAACTATGGCTACACCTTC.

The chain combines TRBV12-3 or TRBV12-4 with TRBJ2-7; 9 bases align to TRBD1. V shed 5 bases, J shed 2 bases, and the junction held 4 bases outside the gene matches. The CDR3 is 14 amino acids. The CDR3 bases are TGTGCCAGCAGTCTAAGACAGGGGGCCTACGAGCAGTACGTC. It translates to CASSLRQGAYEQYV.

The table lists this clonotype with many counts. The chain combines TRBV20-1 with TRBJ1-1; possibly TRBD1 for D (5 bases). CDR1 and CDR2 (germline): DFQATT, SNEGSKA (reference sequence). V lost 6 bases and J 3 bases, leaving 23 bases between the germline ends. The CDR3 covers 16 residues. As DNA, the CDR3 is TGCAGTGCCCCCTCCTGGGCTCGAGGGGCAGACACTGAAGCTTTCTTT. Translated: CSAPSWARGADTEAFF.

The J gene is TRBJ1-1, the V gene TRBV5-1; TRBD1 agrees at 7 bases. The CDR3 totals 15 residues. The V gene end was trimmed by 0 bases and the J gene end by 2 bases; junction bases not matched to a gene: 4. Germline CDR1 reads SGHRS; CDR2 reads YFSETQ. The CDR3 is CASSLGRGINTEAFF. CDR3 nucleotide sequence: TGCGCCAGCAGCTTGGGCAGGGGGATTAACACTGAAGCTTTCTTT.

The V call is TRBV5-1, the J call TRBJ1-6; 10 positions match TRBD1. J gave up 8 bases and V 4 bases, and 6 bases lay outside the gene matches. This CDR3 is 15 amino acids long. CDR1 is SGHRS, CDR2 YFSETQ, per germline. The chain's CDR3 is CASSGRDRGYSPLHF. The CDR3 DNA sequence: TGCGCCAGCAGCGGCCGGGACAGGGGATATTCACCCCTCCACTTT.